Listed below are T cell receptor beta chains from one sample, sequenced in a study of CD8 T cells in ankylosing spondylitis. TCRdb used MiXCR to reprocess the 5' RACE reads, holding one entry per CDR3 protein. The table has 200,000 to 250,000 distinct CDR3 sequences, approximately 24% seen once. Sequenced sample: blood, either unsorted or a sorted T cell fraction (not recorded which). The receptor source for this set is a male donor with ankylosing spondylitis or in good health (not recorded which). The CDR3 runs from the conserved cysteine through the conserved F or W. The order of the fields is CDR3 length, V gene, D gene, J gene, clone size, CDR3 protein, CDR3 DNA. D genes are given only for firm matches. The size entry is marked missing in some rows and otherwise reads once, few, many or a size class.

len: 14; v_gene: TRBV20-1; d_gene: -; j_gene: TRBJ2-7; abundance: -; CDR3aa: CSATVSRASYEQYF; CDR3nt: TGCAGTGCCACCGTTAGCCGAGCCTCCTACGAGCAGTACTTC
len: 15; v_gene: TRBV20-1; d_gene: TRBD2; j_gene: TRBJ2-1; abundance: -; CDR3aa: CSAGTSGKTYNEQFF; CDR3nt: TGCAGTGCCGGGACTAGCGGGAAGACCTACAATGAGCAGTTCTTC
len: 18; v_gene: TRBV15; d_gene: TRBD2; j_gene: TRBJ2-1; abundance: many; CDR3aa: CATSSRWTGGQSYNEQFF; CDR3nt: TGTGCCACCAGCAGTCGGTGGACGGGAGGGCAATCATACAATGAGCAGTTCTTC
len: 13; v_gene: TRBV29-1; d_gene: TRBD1; j_gene: TRBJ2-7; abundance: -; CDR3aa: CSAYIGTAYEQYF; CDR3nt: TGCAGCGCATATATTGGGACAGCCTACGAGCAGTACTTC
len: 17; v_gene: TRBV7-2; d_gene: TRBD1; j_gene: TRBJ2-2; abundance: many; CDR3aa: CASSAKSGGRFTGELFF; CDR3nt: TGTGCCAGCAGCGCCAAATCAGGGGGCAGGTTTACCGGGGAGCTGTTTTTT
len: 12; v_gene: TRBV14; d_gene: -; j_gene: TRBJ2-2; abundance: many; CDR3aa: CASSYEVGELFF; CDR3nt: TGTGCCAGCAGCTATGAGGTCGGGGAGCTGTTTTTT
len: 15; v_gene: TRBV12-3/TRBV12-4; d_gene: TRBD2; j_gene: TRBJ2-2; abundance: -; CDR3aa: CASSFGGSGTGELFF; CDR3nt: TGTGCCAGCAGTTTCGGCGGGAGCGGGACCGGGGAGCTGTTTTTT
len: 13; v_gene: TRBV20-1; d_gene: TRBD2; j_gene: TRBJ2-7; abundance: few; CDR3aa: CSARPLADWEQYF; CDR3nt: TGCAGTGCTAGACCCCTAGCGGACTGGGAGCAGTACTTC
len: 15; v_gene: TRBV15; d_gene: TRBD1; j_gene: TRBJ2-1; abundance: many; CDR3aa: CATSRDRGSYNEQFF; CDR3nt: TGTGCCACCAGCAGGGACAGGGGCTCCTACAATGAGCAGTTCTTC
len: 18; v_gene: TRBV12-3/TRBV12-4; d_gene: -; j_gene: TRBJ2-2; abundance: many; CDR3aa: CASSPPTIGGVGAGELFF; CDR3nt: TGTGCCAGCAGCCCACCCACCATCGGAGGGGTGGGGGCCGGGGAGCTGTTTTTT
len: 16; v_gene: TRBV9; d_gene: TRBD2; j_gene: TRBJ2-3; abundance: many; CDR3aa: CASSDRTSGSSDTQYF; CDR3nt: TGTGCCAGCAGCGACCGGACTAGCGGGAGTTCAGATACGCAGTATTTT
len: 13; v_gene: TRBV29-1; d_gene: -; j_gene: TRBJ1-2; abundance: -; CDR3aa: CSGTTGINYGYTF; CDR3nt: TGCAGCGGAACAACAGGGATTAACTATGGCTACACCTTC
len: 14; v_gene: TRBV6-5; d_gene: TRBD2; j_gene: TRBJ2-7; abundance: -; CDR3aa: CASSYSGGRNEQYF; CDR3nt: TGTGCCAGCAGTTACTCGGGGGGGAGGAACGAGCAGTACTTC
len: 14; v_gene: TRBV12-3/TRBV12-4; d_gene: -; j_gene: TRBJ2-5; abundance: few; CDR3aa: CASTPGQLQETQYF; CDR3nt: TGTGCCAGCACCCCAGGACAGCTCCAAGAGACCCAGTACTTC
len: 10; v_gene: TRBV29-1; d_gene: -; j_gene: TRBJ2-5; abundance: -; CDR3aa: CSGKGETQYF; CDR3nt: TGCAGCGGGAAAGGGGAGACCCAGTACTTC
len: 13; v_gene: TRBV20-1; d_gene: TRBD1; j_gene: TRBJ1-1; abundance: few; CDR3aa: CSARIATGTEAFF; CDR3nt: TGCAGTGCTAGAATTGCGACAGGGACTGAAGCTTTCTTT
len: 13; v_gene: TRBV6-5; d_gene: -; j_gene: TRBJ2-7; abundance: -; CDR3aa: CASSLARRYEQYF; CDR3nt: TGTGCCAGCAGTTTGGCCAGGAGATACGAGCAGTACTTC
len: 14; v_gene: TRBV20-1; d_gene: -; j_gene: TRBJ2-1; abundance: many; CDR3aa: CSAPPRGSYNEQFF; CDR3nt: TGCAGTGCCCCTCCACGGGGATCCTACAATGAGCAGTTCTTC
len: 17; v_gene: TRBV20-1; d_gene: TRBD2; j_gene: TRBJ2-2; abundance: -; CDR3aa: CSARVAAGGPNTGEPFF; CDR3nt: TGCAGTGCTAGAGTGGCGGCGGGAGGACCGAACACCGGGGAGCCGTTTTTT
len: 13; v_gene: TRBV7-3; d_gene: -; j_gene: TRBJ1-2; abundance: few; CDR3aa: CASSLKDGYGYTF; CDR3nt: TGTGCCAGCAGCTTAAAGGACGGTTATGGCTACACCTTC
len: 13; v_gene: TRBV29-1; d_gene: -; j_gene: TRBJ2-5; abundance: many; CDR3aa: CSVERGFGETQYF; CDR3nt: TGCAGCGTTGAAAGAGGCTTTGGGGAGACCCAGTACTTC
len: 18; v_gene: TRBV15; d_gene: -; j_gene: TRBJ1-2; abundance: many; CDR3aa: CATSRSRDTAPTNYGYTF; CDR3nt: TGTGCCACCAGCAGATCCCGGGACACGGCCCCAACTAACTATGGCTACACCTTC
len: 17; v_gene: TRBV5-1; d_gene: -; j_gene: TRBJ2-3; abundance: -; CDR3aa: CASSLASFGGITDTQYF; CDR3nt: TGCGCCAGCAGCTTGGCGTCTTTCGGCGGGATAACAGATACGCAGTATTTT
len: 15; v_gene: TRBV6-1; d_gene: TRBD1; j_gene: TRBJ2-5; abundance: few; CDR3aa: CASSPGQGLEETQYF; CDR3nt: TGTGCCAGCAGTCCCGGACAGGGGCTCGAAGAGACCCAGTACTTC
len: 13; v_gene: TRBV6-1; d_gene: -; j_gene: TRBJ2-3; abundance: few; CDR3aa: CASGRPGADTQYF; CDR3nt: TGTGCCAGCGGCCGGCCGGGAGCAGATACGCAGTATTTT
len: 17; v_gene: TRBV10-3; d_gene: -; j_gene: TRBJ2-1; abundance: few; CDR3aa: CAISEGWTESDRNEQFF; CDR3nt: TGTGCCATCAGTGAGGGATGGACAGAATCGGATCGGAATGAGCAGTTCTTC
len: 13; v_gene: TRBV7-2; d_gene: -; j_gene: TRBJ1-1; abundance: many; CDR3aa: CASSFYRDAEAFF; CDR3nt: TGTGCCAGCAGCTTCTACAGGGACGCTGAAGCTTTCTTT
len: 13; v_gene: TRBV7-2; d_gene: -; j_gene: TRBJ2-3; abundance: many; CDR3aa: CASRWTVSDTQYF; CDR3nt: TGTGCCAGCAGATGGACAGTATCAGATACGCAGTATTTT
len: 14; v_gene: TRBV9; d_gene: TRBD1; j_gene: TRBJ2-5; abundance: many; CDR3aa: CASSAGQGGETQYF; CDR3nt: TGTGCCAGCAGCGCTGGACAGGGTGGAGAGACCCAGTACTTC
len: 11; v_gene: TRBV5-8; d_gene: -; j_gene: TRBJ2-1; abundance: few; CDR3aa: CASSRTDSAFF; CDR3nt: TGTGCCAGCAGCCGGACCGACAGCGCGTTCTTC
len: 13; v_gene: TRBV20-1; d_gene: TRBD2; j_gene: TRBJ2-3; abundance: few; CDR3aa: CSARGGHTDTQYF; CDR3nt: TGCAGTGCGAGGGGAGGGCACACAGATACGCAGTATTTT
len: 14; v_gene: TRBV18; d_gene: -; j_gene: TRBJ2-1; abundance: -; CDR3aa: CASSPSSGVNEQFF; CDR3nt: TGTGCCAGCTCACCCTCGTCTGGGGTCAATGAGCAGTTCTTC
len: 15; v_gene: TRBV7-7; d_gene: TRBD2; j_gene: TRBJ2-7; abundance: -; CDR3aa: CASSPSSGRANEQYF; CDR3nt: TGTGCTAGCAGCCCCAGTAGCGGGAGGGCCAACGAGCAGTACTTC
len: 14; v_gene: TRBV12-3/TRBV12-4; d_gene: -; j_gene: TRBJ2-5; abundance: many; CDR3aa: CASSLGGTGGTQYF; CDR3nt: TGTGCCAGCAGTTTAGGGGGAACGGGTGGGACCCAGTACTTC
len: 13; v_gene: TRBV10-1; d_gene: -; j_gene: TRBJ2-2; abundance: -; CDR3aa: CASSRSMAGELFF; CDR3nt: TGCGCCAGCAGTCGGAGTATGGCCGGGGAGCTGTTTTTT
len: 14; v_gene: TRBV20-1; d_gene: -; j_gene: TRBJ1-1; abundance: -; CDR3aa: CSARTGGGNTEAFF; CDR3nt: TGCAGTGCTCGGACGGGCGGAGGGAACACTGAAGCTTTCTTT
len: 15; v_gene: TRBV7-2; d_gene: -; j_gene: TRBJ2-1; abundance: few; CDR3aa: CASSPTRDLYNEQFF; CDR3nt: TGTGCCAGCAGCCCCACTAGGGATCTCTACAATGAGCAGTTCTTC
len: 15; v_gene: TRBV7-2; d_gene: -; j_gene: TRBJ1-1; abundance: -; CDR3aa: CASSLAAGSVTEAFF; CDR3nt: TGTGCCAGCAGCTTAGCTGCAGGGTCGGTCACTGAAGCTTTCTTT
len: 16; v_gene: TRBV10-3; d_gene: TRBD2; j_gene: TRBJ2-3; abundance: many; CDR3aa: CAVGGLAGVTTDTQYF; CDR3nt: TGTGCCGTCGGTGGACTAGCGGGAGTTACCACAGATACGCAGTATTTT
len: 14; v_gene: TRBV19; d_gene: -; j_gene: TRBJ2-3; abundance: many; CDR3aa: CASRGPYSTDTQYF; CDR3nt: TGTGCCAGTAGGGGACCCTACTCCACAGATACGCAGTATTTT
len: 16; v_gene: TRBV27; d_gene: TRBD2; j_gene: TRBJ2-1; abundance: -; CDR3aa: CASSLVVAGSYNEQFF; CDR3nt: TGTGCCAGCAGTCTAGTCGTAGCGGGATCTTACAATGAGCAGTTCTTC
len: 14; v_gene: TRBV10-2; d_gene: -; j_gene: TRBJ2-1; abundance: -; CDR3aa: CASCDRLGCGEQFF; CDR3nt: TGCGCCAGCTGTGACAGGTTGGGGTGCGGGGAGCAGTTCTTC